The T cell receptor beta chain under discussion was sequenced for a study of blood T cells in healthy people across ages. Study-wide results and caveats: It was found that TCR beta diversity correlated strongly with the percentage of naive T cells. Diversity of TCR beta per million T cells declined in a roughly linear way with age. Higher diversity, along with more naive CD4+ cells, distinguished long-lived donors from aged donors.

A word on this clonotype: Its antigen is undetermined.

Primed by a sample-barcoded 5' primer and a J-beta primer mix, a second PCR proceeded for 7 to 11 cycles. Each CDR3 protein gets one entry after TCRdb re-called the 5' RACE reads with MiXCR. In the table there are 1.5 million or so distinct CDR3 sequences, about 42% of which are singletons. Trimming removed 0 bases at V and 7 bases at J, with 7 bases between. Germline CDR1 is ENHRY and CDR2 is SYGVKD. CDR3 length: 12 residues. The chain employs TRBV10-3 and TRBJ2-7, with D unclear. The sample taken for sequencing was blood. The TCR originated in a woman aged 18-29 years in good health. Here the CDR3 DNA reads TGTGCCATCAGTGAGTCGGAGAATGAGCAGTACTTC. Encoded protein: CAISESENEQYF.